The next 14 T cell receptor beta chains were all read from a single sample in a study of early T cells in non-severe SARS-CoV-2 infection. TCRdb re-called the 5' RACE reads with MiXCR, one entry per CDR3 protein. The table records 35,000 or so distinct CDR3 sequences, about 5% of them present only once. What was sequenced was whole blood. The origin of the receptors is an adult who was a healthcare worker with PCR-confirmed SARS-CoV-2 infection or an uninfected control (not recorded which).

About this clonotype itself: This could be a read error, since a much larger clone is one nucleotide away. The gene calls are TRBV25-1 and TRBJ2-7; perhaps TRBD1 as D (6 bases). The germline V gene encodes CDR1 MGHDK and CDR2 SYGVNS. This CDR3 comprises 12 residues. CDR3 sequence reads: CTSRRDNRDQYF. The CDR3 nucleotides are TGTACCAGCCGCCGGGACAACCGTGACCAGTACTTC.

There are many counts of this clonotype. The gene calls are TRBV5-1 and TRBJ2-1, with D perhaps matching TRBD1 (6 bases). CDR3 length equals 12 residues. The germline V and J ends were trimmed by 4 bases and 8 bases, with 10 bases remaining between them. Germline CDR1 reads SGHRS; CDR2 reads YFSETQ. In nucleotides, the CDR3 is TGCGCCAGCAGCCAACAGGGATATGAGCAGTTCTTC. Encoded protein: CASSQQGYEQFF.

The chain's CDR3 is CASTRHMGQSHRDTQYF. Written as DNA, the CDR3 is TGTGCCAGCACCCGCCATATGGGACAATCCCACCGAGATACGCAGTATTTT. The chain uses TRBV12-3 or TRBV12-4 and TRBJ2-3, with D maybe TRBD1 (6 bases). V was cut by 7 bases and J by 5 bases, with 25 bases left in between. This CDR3 spans 17 amino acids.

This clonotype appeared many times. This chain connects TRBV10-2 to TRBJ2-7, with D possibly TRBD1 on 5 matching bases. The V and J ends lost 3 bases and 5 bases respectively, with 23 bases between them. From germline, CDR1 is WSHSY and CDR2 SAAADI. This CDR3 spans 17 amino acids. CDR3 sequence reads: CASSDPQGKGYRDEQYF. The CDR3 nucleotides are TGCGCCAGCAGTGACCCGCAAGGAAAGGGGTATAGGGACGAGCAGTACTTC.

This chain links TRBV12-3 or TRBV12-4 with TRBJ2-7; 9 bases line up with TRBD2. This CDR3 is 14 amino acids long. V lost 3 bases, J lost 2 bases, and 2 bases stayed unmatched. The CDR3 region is CASSFSGGPYEQYF. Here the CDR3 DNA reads TGTGCCAGCAGTTTTAGCGGGGGTCCCTACGAGCAGTACTTC.

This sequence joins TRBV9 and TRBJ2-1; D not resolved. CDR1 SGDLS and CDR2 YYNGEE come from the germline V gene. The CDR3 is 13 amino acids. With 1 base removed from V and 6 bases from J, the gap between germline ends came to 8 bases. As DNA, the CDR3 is TGTGCCAGCAGCGTATCCTTTAGCAATGAGCAGTTCTTC. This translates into CASSVSFSNEQFF.

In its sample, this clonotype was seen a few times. CDR3 in DNA: TGTGCTAGTGGTACCCCGGACCGAGCAGAAGGGGGCTACACCTTC. Amino acids: CASGTPDRAEGGYTF. V and J are TRBV12-5 and TRBJ1-2; no definite D call. V dropped 5 bases and J dropped 8 bases, with 21 bases sitting between them. The CDR3 spans 15 residues. Germline V gene data show CDR1 as LGHNT and CDR2 as FRNRAP.

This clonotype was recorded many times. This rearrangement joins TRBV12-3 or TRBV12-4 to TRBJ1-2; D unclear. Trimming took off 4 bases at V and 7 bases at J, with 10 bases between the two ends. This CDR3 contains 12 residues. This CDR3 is CASSSQRAGYTF. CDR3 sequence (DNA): TGTGCCAGCAGTTCCCAGAGGGCTGGCTACACCTTC.

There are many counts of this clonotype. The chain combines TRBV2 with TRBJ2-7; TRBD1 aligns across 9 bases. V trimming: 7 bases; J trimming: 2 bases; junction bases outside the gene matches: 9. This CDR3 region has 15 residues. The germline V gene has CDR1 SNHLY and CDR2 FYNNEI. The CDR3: CASIRLTGGTYEQYF. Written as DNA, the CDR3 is TGTGCCAGCATTCGGTTGACAGGGGGGACCTACGAGCAGTACTTC.

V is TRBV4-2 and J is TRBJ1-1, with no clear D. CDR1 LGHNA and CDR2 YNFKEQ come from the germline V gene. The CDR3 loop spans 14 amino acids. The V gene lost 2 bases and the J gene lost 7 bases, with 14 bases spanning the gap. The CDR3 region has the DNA TGTGCCAGCAGCCAAAACTGGGCCAGCAGTGAAGCTTTCTTT. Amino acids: CASSQNWASSEAFF.

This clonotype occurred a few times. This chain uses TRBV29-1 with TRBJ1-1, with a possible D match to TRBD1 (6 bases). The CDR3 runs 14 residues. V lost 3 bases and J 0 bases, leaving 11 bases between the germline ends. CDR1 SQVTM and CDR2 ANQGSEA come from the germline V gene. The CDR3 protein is CSVDVTGMNTEAFF. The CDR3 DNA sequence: TGCAGCGTTGACGTGACAGGAATGAACACTGAAGCTTTCTTT.

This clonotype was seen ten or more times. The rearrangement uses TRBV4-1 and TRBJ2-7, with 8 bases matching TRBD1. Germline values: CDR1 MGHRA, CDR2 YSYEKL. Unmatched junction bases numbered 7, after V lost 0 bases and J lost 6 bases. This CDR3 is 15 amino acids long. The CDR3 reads CASSQEGQVTGEQYF. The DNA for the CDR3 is TGCGCCAGCAGCCAAGAGGGACAGGTGACGGGCGAGCAGTACTTC.

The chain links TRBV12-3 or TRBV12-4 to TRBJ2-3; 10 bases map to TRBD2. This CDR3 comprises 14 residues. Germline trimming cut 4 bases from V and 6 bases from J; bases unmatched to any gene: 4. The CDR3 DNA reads TGTGCCAGCAGTTGGGGTAGCGGGGGGGATACGCAGTATTTT. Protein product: CASSWGSGGDTQYF.

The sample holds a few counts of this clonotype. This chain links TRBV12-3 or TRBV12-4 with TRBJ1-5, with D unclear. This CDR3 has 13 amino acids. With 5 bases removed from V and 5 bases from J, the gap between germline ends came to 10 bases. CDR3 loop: CASSVLADQPQHF. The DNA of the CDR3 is TGTGCCAGCAGTGTTTTAGCGGATCAGCCCCAGCATTTT.